The rows below give T cell receptor beta chains drawn from one sample of a study of glioma-infiltrating T cells. TCRdb independently ran MiXCR on the multiplex PCR reads; one entry per CDR3 protein. The repertoire includes roughly 120,000 distinct CDR3 sequences, 25% to 30% of them detected once, and about 30% sits in the top ten. The sequencing input was glioma tissue, nonneoplastic brain tissue, or PBMCs (not recorded which). The source is a human donor with low-grade glioma or glioblastoma, undergoing nonglioma brain surgery, or in good health (not recorded which). Both conserved end residues are part of each CDR3. Fields, in order: clone size, V gene, D gene, J gene, CDR3 DNA, CDR3 protein. A D gene is named only where the DNA matches it firmly. Some rows have no size entry. The others give once, few or many, or a class for an expanded clone.

>few|TRBV11-2|TRBD1|TRBJ2-2
TGTGCCAGCAGCATTAGAACAGGGGTAAAGACCGGGGAGCTGTTTTTT
CASSIRTGVKTGELFF
>many|TRBV7-2|TRBD2|TRBJ2-5
TGTGCCAGCAGCTCTTCCGCGCTAGCGGGACACCGGGGAGAGACCCAGTACTTC
CASSSSALAGHRGETQYF
>many|TRBV2|TRBD1|TRBJ1-2
TGTGCCAGCAGTGGGACAGGGAGAGATGGCTACACCTTC
CASSGTGRDGYTF
>many|TRBV27|TRBD2|TRBJ2-3
TGTGCCAGCACGGGACTAGCGGGAAAGGCAGATACGCAGTATTTT
CASTGLAGKADTQYF
>many|TRBV5-4|TRBD1|TRBJ1-1
TGTGCCAGCAGCAATCGACAGGGGATGAACACTGAAGCTTTCTTT
CASSNRQGMNTEAFF
>many|TRBV24-1|TRBD1|TRBJ1-5
TGTGCCACCAGTGATTGGACAGGGGATGGCAATCAGCCCCAGCATTTT
CATSDWTGDGNQPQHF
>many|TRBV7-2|NA|TRBJ2-3
TGTGCCAGCAGCCCCCAGTTTAGCCTGTCAGATACGCAGTATTTT
CASSPQFSLSDTQYF
>NA|TRBV5-1|NA|TRBJ1-3
TGCGCCAGCAGCTTGAATCTACCGGGCCAGAGCTCTGGAAACACCATATATTTT
CASSLNLPGQSSGNTIYF
>many|TRBV6-5|TRBD1|TRBJ2-2
TGTGCCAGCAGTTACGAGGGGGCCAACACCGGGGAGCTGTTTTTT
CASSYEGANTGELFF
>many|TRBV20-1|NA|TRBJ1-1
TGCAGTTTACGGGTTCAGGTCACTGAAGCTTTCTTT
CSLRVQVTEAFF
>many|TRBV20-1|TRBD1|TRBJ1-4
TGCAGTGCAAGCGCCTTCAGGGGGGCTAATGAAAAACTGTTTTTT
CSASAFRGANEKLFF
>many|TRBV7-9|TRBD1|TRBJ1-5
TGTGCCAGCAGCTTAGAGGACAGGGGTTTCAATCAGCCCCAGCATTTT
CASSLEDRGFNQPQHF
>NA|TRBV29-1|NA|TRBJ1-1
TGCAGCGTTGAACTCAGTGACGCTGGAGCTTTCTTT
CSVELSDAGAFF
>many|TRBV7-2|NA|TRBJ1-5
TGTGCCAGCAGCTTAATGACCTTCGATCAGCCCCAGCATTTT
CASSLMTFDQPQHF
>many|TRBV20-1|TRBD1|TRBJ2-1
TGCAGTGCTAGAGATCTAGTCGGGACAGGGAGCTCCTACAATGAGCAGTTCTTC
CSARDLVGTGSSYNEQFF
>many|TRBV15|NA|TRBJ2-7
TGTGCCACCAGCAGAGAAGGCGAGCAGTACTTC
CATSREGEQYF
>few|TRBV2|NA|TRBJ1-1
TGTGCCACCCGAAGGGGCATGAACACTGAAGCTTTCTTT
CATRRGMNTEAFF
>NA|TRBV9|NA|TRBJ1-2
TGTGCCAGCAGCGTAGGAACAGGCTCCGTCTACTATGGCTACACCTTC
CASSVGTGSVYYGYTF
>many|TRBV7-9|NA|TRBJ2-4
TGTGCCAGCAGCCCGTCGGGACTCTCGACAGCCAAAAACATTCAGTACTTC
CASSPSGLSTAKNIQYF
>NA|TRBV14|NA|TRBJ2-5
TGTGCCAGCAGTCGGTTCCTCGGAGAGACCCGGTACTTC
CASSRFLGETRYF
>NA|TRBV7-2|TRBD1|TRBJ1-2
TGTGCCAGCAGCTTAGCGCAGGGGGGGGCTGACTATGGCTACACCTTC
CASSLAQGGADYGYTF